This T cell receptor (beta chain) was observed in a study of CD8 T cells in ankylosing spondylitis. Whole-study results and caveats: From matched ankylosing spondylitis synovial fluid, disease-linked clones were reportedly recovered at significantly enriched levels. Among TCR beta sequences, a motif of eight highly homologous variants appeared characteristic of ankylosing spondylitis blood. Several of the motif variants were reported before in synovial fluid and blood from reactive arthritis.

Germline CDR1 SGDLS, CDR2 YYNGEE. V was pared by 4 bases and J by 2 bases, with 17 bases between. CDR3 length: 16 amino acids. This clonotype was counted between two and nine times. Its antigen is undetermined. Quantitative 5'-RACE with molecular barcodes was used to make the TCR beta libraries. TCRdb redid the calling of the 5' RACE reads with MiXCR, one entry per CDR3 protein. Found here are hundreds of thousands of distinct CDR3 sequences, 20% to 25% of them singletons; the top ten hold around 12%. Sample: blood, either unsorted or a sorted T cell fraction (not recorded which). The rearrangement joins TRBV9 to TRBJ2-3, with unresolved D. This clonotype was sampled from a male donor with ankylosing spondylitis or in good health (not recorded which). The CDR3 DNA sequence: TGTGCCAGCAGCCCTGGACCGGAATACTTCACAGATACGCAGTATTTT. Protein product: CASSPGPEYFTDTQYF. Using reference TRBV9 and TRBJ2-3 for the parts outside the CDR3, the full variable domain is DSGVTQTPKHLITATGQRVTLRCSPRSGDLSVYWYQQSLDQGLQFLIQYYNGEERAKGNILERFSAQQFPDLHSELNLSSLELGDSALYFCASSPGPEYFTDTQYFGPGTRLTVL.